The TCR beta chain under discussion was sequenced for a study of shared clonotypes between healthy human individuals. Overall study results and limits: It was only blood that was sampled, and tissue repertoires likely differ. What rarefaction showed was incomplete sorted-subset sequencing despite large depth.

At deep level, the assay was performed. It was 150 to 200 ng DNA, 31,000 or so T cell genomes, that sorted-subset replicate PCRs used. Generated by immunoSEQ multiplex PCR, the TCRdb table keeps only in-frame clones and is missing some. The table has about 1 million clones, about 75% seen once. Germline loops: CDR1 SGHNT, CDR2 YENEEA. This CDR3 is built from 13 residues. Trimming at V came to 5 bases and at J to 9 bases, leaving 4 bases not matched to a gene. To note about this clone: What it binds is unknown.

This TCR came from a man aged 18 to 29 in good health. The rearrangement uses TRBV11-3 and TRBJ2-1; 10 nucleotides match TRBD1. Sequencing was performed on memory CD4+ T cells sorted from blood. This sample's subset: CD45RA-negative fraction. CDR3 coding DNA: TGTGCCAGCAGCGCCCGGGACAGGGGTGAGCAGTTCTTC. Translated, it gives CASSARDRGEQFF.